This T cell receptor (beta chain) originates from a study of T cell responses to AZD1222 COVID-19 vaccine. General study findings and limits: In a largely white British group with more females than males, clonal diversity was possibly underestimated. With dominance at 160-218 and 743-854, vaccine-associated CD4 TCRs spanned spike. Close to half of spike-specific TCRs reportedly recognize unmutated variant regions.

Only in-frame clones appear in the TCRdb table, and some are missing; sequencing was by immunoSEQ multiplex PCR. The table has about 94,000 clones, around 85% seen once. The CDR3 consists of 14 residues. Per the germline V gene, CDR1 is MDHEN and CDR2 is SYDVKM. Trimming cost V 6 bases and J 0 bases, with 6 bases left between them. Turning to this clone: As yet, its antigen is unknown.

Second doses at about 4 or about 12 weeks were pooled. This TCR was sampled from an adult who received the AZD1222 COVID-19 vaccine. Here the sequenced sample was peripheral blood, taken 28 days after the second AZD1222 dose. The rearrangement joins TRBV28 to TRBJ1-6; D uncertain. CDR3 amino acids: CASRVSSYNSPLHF. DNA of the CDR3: TGTGCCAGCAGGGTTAGCTCCTATAATTCACCCCTCCACTTT.